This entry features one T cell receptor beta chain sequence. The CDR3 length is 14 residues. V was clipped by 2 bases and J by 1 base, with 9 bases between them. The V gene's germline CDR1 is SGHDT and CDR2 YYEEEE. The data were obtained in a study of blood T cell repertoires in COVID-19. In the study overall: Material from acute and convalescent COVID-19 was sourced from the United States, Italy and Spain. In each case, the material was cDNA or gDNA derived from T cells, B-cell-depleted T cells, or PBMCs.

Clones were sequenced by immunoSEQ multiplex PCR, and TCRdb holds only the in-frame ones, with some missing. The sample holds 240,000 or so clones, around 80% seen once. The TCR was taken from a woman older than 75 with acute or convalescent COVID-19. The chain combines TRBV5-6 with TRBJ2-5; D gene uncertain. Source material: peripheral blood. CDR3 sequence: CASSFYGSQETQYF. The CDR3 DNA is TGTGCCAGCAGCTTTTATGGCAGCCAAGAGACCCAGTACTTC.